The subject of this entry is one TCR beta chain. Its specificity is not known. The time point was: newly diagnosed, previously untreated cHL patient sample. Newly diagnosed, untreated classical Hodgkin lymphoma PBMCs provided comparison. This entry is derived from a study of PD-1 blockade in classical Hodgkin lymphoma. The study, taken as a whole, reports: Differences between repertoires have undefined causes, possibly disease activity or prior therapy. TCR diversity at baseline was reported to be reduced in newly diagnosed patients relative to healthy donors.

The CDR3 covers 15 residues. V gave up 4 bases and J gave up 6 bases; unmatched junction bases: 6. In germline, CDR1 is LGHNA, CDR2 YSLEER. The table came from immunoSEQ multiplex PCR; TCRdb's copy has only in-frame clones and leaves some out. The sample has approximately 35,000 clones; approximately 94% are singletons. The chain uses TRBV4-3 and TRBJ2-2; TRBD1 agrees at 9 bases. The sequencing input was peripheral blood mononuclear cells (PBMCs). The TCR comes from a human donor with classical Hodgkin lymphoma. The CDR3 region is CASSRETGGAGELFF. As DNA, the CDR3 is TGCGCCAGCAGCCGAGAAACAGGGGGCGCCGGGGAGCTGTTTTTT.